What follows describes a single T cell receptor beta chain. Its antigen is still unknown. No clone much larger than this one lies a single base away; base qualities are absent. TCRbeta CDR3 regions were amplified from genomic DNA by means of the immunoSEQ Assay, a bias-controlled multiplex PCR. The authors' pipeline ran thus. Nucleated cell counts per sample were estimated from amplification of reference gene primers within the assay. Sequence reads were collapsed and filtered to measure the absolute abundance of every unique TCRbeta CDR3 rearrangement. Productive Simpson clonality was computed per sample as the square root of Simpson's diversity index over productive rearrangements. TCRdb holds this immuneACCESS table with in-frame rearrangements only. Some clones are missing; in checked studies, unresolved V genes explain under half, and the rest has no known cause. From that table come the V and J calls and clone size; the DNA was used to work out D and trimming. This sample has 89,000 or so clones in its table, and approximately 85% of those were observed once. Approximately 8.1% of the sample is taken by the ten largest.

Whole blood was collected in K2EDTA tubes by collaborating institutions according to the institutions' own protocols. For TCRbeta analysis, collaborator samples were shipped as frozen whole blood, as isolated PBMCs, or as DNA extracted from either sample type. CDR1 and CDR2 are read off the germline V gene as MDHEN and SYDVKM. V loses 3 bases at its end and J loses 2 bases; junction bases beyond the gene matches: 3. The CDR3 spans 15 residues, from the cysteine through the phenylalanine. The sequence is cut down to CDR3 DNA, 45 bases in frame from base 1. This sample was taken from a study of blood T cell repertoires in COVID-19 (dated by TCRdb to the early 2020s). Notes on the research overall: Samples from collaborators originated in the United States, Italy and Spain and spanned both the acute and convalescent phases of COVID-19. Subjects who had been exposed to COVID-19, were actively infected with it, or had recovered from it provided the deeply sampled blood TCRbeta repertoires that made up the dataset. The samples were drawn from two sources: the first 160 participants of the ongoing ImmuneRACE study, and 950 to 1,500 subjects contributed by 6 global collaborators. The material from the prospective study consisted of cDNA or gDNA derived from T cells, B-cell-depleted T cells, or PBMCs. Nearly every sample came with metadata listing a de-identified subject ID, COVID-19 status, age in years and sex. Where available, HLA class I and class II types were taken from metadata supplied by the sample provider and were not determined by assay-based typing. The repertoires were made available in a free public database intended to serve as a resource for research on the immune response to SARS-CoV-2.

The study at large found these results: The quantity of clinical and demographic metadata differed by source and by participant and was supplied without curation.

Sequencing input: peripheral blood. This sequence uses TRBV28 and TRBJ1-5; 8 bases in the middle match TRBD1. The TCR sequence derives from a man aged 45-65 years with active COVID-19. The nucleotide sequence reads as follows: TGTGCCAGCAGTTTGGGGACAGGTGGCAATCAGCCCCAGCATTTT. This encodes CASSLGTGGNQPQHF.